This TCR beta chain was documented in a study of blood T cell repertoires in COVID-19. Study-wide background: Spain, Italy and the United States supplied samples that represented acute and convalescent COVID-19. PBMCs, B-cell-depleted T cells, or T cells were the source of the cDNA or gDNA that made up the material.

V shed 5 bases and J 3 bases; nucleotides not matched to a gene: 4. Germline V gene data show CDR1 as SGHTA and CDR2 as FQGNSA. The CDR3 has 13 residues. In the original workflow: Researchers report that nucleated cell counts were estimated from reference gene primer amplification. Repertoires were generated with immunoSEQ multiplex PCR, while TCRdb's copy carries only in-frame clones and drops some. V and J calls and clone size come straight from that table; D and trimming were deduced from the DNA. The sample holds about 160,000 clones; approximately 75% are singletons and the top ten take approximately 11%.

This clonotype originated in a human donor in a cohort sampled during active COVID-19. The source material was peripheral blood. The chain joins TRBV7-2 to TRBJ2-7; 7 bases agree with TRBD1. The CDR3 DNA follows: TGTGCCAGCAGCGGACAGGCCTACTACGAGCAGTACTTC. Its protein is CASSGQAYYEQYF.